This entry features one T cell receptor beta chain sequence. The antigen is not known. The repertoire was sequenced with immunoSEQ multiplex PCR; TCRdb's copy has only in-frame clones and lacks some. The sample has over 85,000 clones, around 82% seen once. Trimming removed 3 bases from V and 8 bases from J, with 4 bases in between. Germline CDR1 reads LGHDT; CDR2 reads YNNKEL (reference sequence). The CDR3 loop spans 11 amino acids. The sample belongs to a study of Ad26.COV2.S vaccination and SARS-CoV-2 variants. Study-wide results and limits: Researchers cautioned that TCR breadth and depth analyses may have underestimated total T cell responses. Placebo recipients had lower spike-specific TCR breadth than vaccine recipients. Vaccinees reportedly had broad spike-specific CD8+ and CD4+ T cell responses.

This TCR derives from a human donor who had recovered from COVID-19. The sequencing here drew on peripheral blood, taken after recovery from COVID-19. This sequence joins TRBV3-1 (or the pseudogene TRBV3-2) and TRBJ1-4; no clear D gene. CDR3 DNA: TGTGCCAGCAGCCAGGCAGAAAAACTGTTTTTT. This translates into CASSQAEKLFF.